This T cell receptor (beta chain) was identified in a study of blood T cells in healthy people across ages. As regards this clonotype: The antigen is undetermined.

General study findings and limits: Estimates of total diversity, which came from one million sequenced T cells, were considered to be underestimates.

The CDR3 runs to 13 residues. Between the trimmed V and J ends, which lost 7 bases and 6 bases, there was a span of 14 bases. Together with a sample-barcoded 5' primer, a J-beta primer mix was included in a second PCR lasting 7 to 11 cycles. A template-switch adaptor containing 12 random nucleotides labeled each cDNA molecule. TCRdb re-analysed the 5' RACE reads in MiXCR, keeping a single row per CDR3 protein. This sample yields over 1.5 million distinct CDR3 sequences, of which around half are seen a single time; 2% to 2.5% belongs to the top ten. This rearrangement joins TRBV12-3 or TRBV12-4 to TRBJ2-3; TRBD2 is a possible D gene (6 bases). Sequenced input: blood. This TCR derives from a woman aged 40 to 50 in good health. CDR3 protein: CASMEGLRDTQYF. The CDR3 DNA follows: TGTGCCAGCATGGAGGGCCTCCGGGATACGCAGTATTTT.